The next 25 T cell receptor beta chains were all read from a single sample in a study of T cells after yellow fever vaccination. TCRdb reprocessed the 5' RACE reads via MiXCR and lists one record per CDR3 protein. The data contain 100,000 to 150,000 distinct CDR3 sequences, about 8.8% of them singletons. The sequencing used CD8+ T cells sorted from PBMCs, collected on the day of the yellow fever booster vaccination. The receptors here all came from a man younger than 35 who received the YFV17D yellow fever vaccine.

This clonotype has a handful of counts. V gene TRBV14 combines with J gene TRBJ2-5; no clear D gene. From germline, CDR1 is SGHDN and CDR2 FVKESK. The CDR3 extends over 13 amino acids. V was cut by 5 bases and J by 5 bases, with 12 bases left in between. CDR3 amino acids: CASSGMGRETQYF. The DNA of the CDR3 is TGTGCCAGCAGCGGGATGGGCCGGGAGACCCAGTACTTC. Drawing the rest from reference TRBV14 and TRBJ2-5, the complete variable domain is EAGVTQFPSHSVIEKGQTVTLRCDPISGHDNLYWYRRVMGKEIKFLLHFVKESKQDESGMPNNRFLAERTGGTYSTLKVQPAELEDSGVYFCASSGMGRETQYFGPGTRLLVL.

This clonotype was seen a few times. The chain combines TRBV6-5 with TRBJ2-1; weak D call: TRBD1 (6 bases). Trimming took off 5 bases at V and 12 bases at J, with 14 bases between the two ends. Looked up from germline, CDR1 is MNHEY and CDR2 is SVGAGI. This CDR3 has 12 residues. CDR3 protein: CASSNRQAMQFF. The CDR3 DNA is TGTGCCAGCAGTAATCGACAGGCAATGCAGTTCTTC.

This clonotype has only a few counts. V gene TRBV7-9 combines with J gene TRBJ2-7, with D uncertain. V lost 8 bases to trimming and J lost 6 bases, with 14 bases between them. From germline, CDR1 is SEHNR and CDR2 FQNEAQ (reference sequence). The CDR3 length is 12 residues. CDR3 sequence: CASETSSGEQYV. The DNA of the CDR3 is TGTGCCAGCGAAACATCCTCGGGCGAGCAGTACGTC.

A remark on this clonotype: A single base separates this from a much larger clone, so it may be a read error. The genes are TRBV29-1 and TRBJ1-1, with TRBD1 as a possible D gene (6 bases). The CDR3 loop spans 12 amino acids. Germline values: CDR1 SQVTM, CDR2 ANQGSEA. V was cut by 4 bases and J by 4 bases, with 10 bases left in between. This CDR3 is CSVGKGGTEAFF. The DNA for the CDR3 is TGCAGCGTTGGAAAGGGGGGCACTGAAGCTTTCTTT.

The chain combines TRBV29-1 with TRBJ2-5; tentatively, D is TRBD1 (5 bases). This CDR3 comprises 14 residues. Trimming took off 3 bases at V and 4 bases at J, with 15 bases between the two ends. Per germline, CDR1 SQVTM and CDR2 ANQGSEA. The CDR3: CSVDMVQGIETQYF. DNA of the CDR3: TGCAGCGTTGATATGGTTCAGGGTATAGAGACCCAGTACTTC.

This clonotype appeared a few times. CDR3: CASSLFGGAYGYTF. Here the CDR3 DNA reads TGTGCCAGCAGTTTATTTGGGGGCGCCTATGGCTACACCTTC. The chain has TRBV27 and TRBJ1-2; D is perhaps TRBD1 (6 bases). CDR3 size: 14 residues. Germline V gives CDR1 MNHEY, CDR2 SMNVEV (reference sequence). The germline V and J ends were trimmed by 1 base and 4 bases, with 10 bases remaining between them.

This clonotype has only a few counts. The chain employs TRBV7-9 and TRBJ2-1; tentatively, D is TRBD1 (6 bases). Germline V gene lookup returns CDR1 SEHNR and CDR2 FQNEAQ (reference sequence). The CDR3 covers 16 residues. Trimming shortened V by 2 bases and J by 4 bases, and 15 bases separated the two germline ends. CDR3 in DNA: TGTGCCAGCAGCTTAACTCTCTCGGACAGTTACAATGAGCAGTTCTTC. Its protein product is CASSLTLSDSYNEQFF. Drawing the rest from reference TRBV7-9 and TRBJ2-1, the complete variable domain is DTGVSQNPRHKITKRGQNVTFRCDPISEHNRLYWYRQTLGQGPEFLTYFQNEAQLEKSRLLSDRFSAERPKGSFSTLEIQRTEQGDSAMYLCASSLTLSDSYNEQFFGPGTRLTVL.

The genes are TRBV25-1 and TRBJ2-7, with D perhaps assigned TRBD1 or TRBD2 (5 bases each). Trimming stripped 4 bases from V and 7 bases from J, with 17 bases between. The germline CDR1 and CDR2 sequences are MGHDK and SYGVNS. This CDR3 is built from 14 residues. CDR3 residues: CASSVRGPLREQYV. CDR3 nucleotide sequence: TGTGCCAGCAGTGTCCGGGGCCCTCTTAGGGAGCAGTACGTC.

This clonotype was detected only a few times. V gene TRBV19 combines with J gene TRBJ2-1; unclear D gene. Germline CDR1 reads LNHDA; CDR2 reads SQIVND (reference sequence). This CDR3 is built from 13 residues. Trimming removed 5 bases from V and 2 bases from J, with 7 bases in between. The CDR3: CASSGFAYNEQFF. The CDR3 DNA sequence: TGTGCCAGTAGTGGTTTCGCCTACAATGAGCAGTTCTTC.

At least ten counts were recorded for this clonotype. V usage is TRBV18 and J usage is TRBJ2-7; D is ambiguous. Per germline, CDR1 KGHSH and CDR2 LQKENI. The length of the CDR3 is 13 residues. Trimming shortened V by 3 bases and J by 4 bases, and 10 bases separated the two germline ends. The CDR3 DNA reads TGTGCCAGCTCACCCCCGCGTACTTACGAGCAGTACTTC. Protein sequence: CASSPPRTYEQYF.

This clonotype came up a few times. The rearrangement uses TRBV18 and TRBJ2-3; unclear D gene. The CDR3 is 14 residues long. The germline gives CDR1 KGHSH, CDR2 LQKENI. Trimming cost V 4 bases and J 0 bases, with 8 bases left between them. CDR3 DNA: TGTGCCAGCTCACGAACAGAAAGCACAGATACGCAGTATTTT. This sequence encodes CASSRTESTDTQYF.

This clonotype occurred many times. The genes are TRBV6-4 and TRBJ2-1; D could derive from TRBD1 or TRBD2 (6 bases each). CDR3 size: 17 residues. V was trimmed by 0 bases and J by 0 bases, leaving 12 bases between them. Germline values: CDR1 MRHNA, CDR2 SNTAGT. This CDR3 reads CASSDSHEGGSYNEQFF. DNA of the CDR3: TGTGCCAGCAGTGACTCGCACGAGGGGGGCTCCTACAATGAGCAGTTCTTC.

This clonotype came up a few times. The J gene is TRBJ2-7, the V gene TRBV5-5; TRBD1 agrees at 7 bases. From germline, CDR1 is SGHKS and CDR2 YYEKEE (reference sequence). Trimming removed 0 bases from V and 3 bases from J; junction bases left unmatched: 6. The CDR3 contains 15 residues. In DNA, the CDR3 is TGTGCCAGCAGCTTGGATACGGGACAGATCTACGAGCAGTACTTC. Translation: CASSLDTGQIYEQYF.

The CDR3 reads CASTLTWGADNGYTF. The DNA of the CDR3 is TGTGCCAGCACCCTTACCTGGGGGGCTGATAATGGCTACACCTTC. This chain links TRBV3-1 with TRBJ1-2; TRBD1 might be the D (6 bases). The CDR3 totals 15 residues. CDR1 and CDR2 from the germline V gene are LGHDT and YNNKEL (reference sequence). V lost 7 bases and J 6 bases, leaving 21 bases between the germline ends.

This clonotype was found a few times. The chain uses TRBV20-1 and TRBJ1-1; 10 nucleotides line up with TRBD1. CDR1 and CDR2 (germline): DFQATT, SNEGSKA (reference sequence). This CDR3 has 15 amino acids. The V and J ends lost 1 base and 3 bases, in that order; junction bases with no gene match: 5. CDR3 region: CSARVTDRGDTEAFF. CDR3 DNA sequence: TGCAGTGCTAGAGTGACGGACAGGGGGGACACTGAAGCTTTCTTT.

The chain's CDR3 is CSASRGTGPEQYV. The CDR3, as DNA: TGCAGTGCTAGTCGAGGGACCGGGCCCGAGCAGTACGTC. The chain has TRBV20-1 and TRBJ2-7; D is perhaps TRBD1 or TRBD2 (5 bases each). Per the germline V gene, CDR1 is DFQATT and CDR2 is SNEGSKA (reference sequence). The CDR3 extends over 13 amino acids. V was shortened by 3 bases and J by 6 bases, with 15 bases between the two germline ends.

This clonotype was observed a few times. The chain joins TRBV7-8 to TRBJ2-1; D remains unclear. Trimming stripped 3 bases from V and 8 bases from J, with 11 bases between. The CDR3 length is 13 residues. Germline CDR1 SGHVS, CDR2 FQNEAQ. CDR3 sequence (DNA): TGTGCCAGCAGCTTGGGCTATCTGGATGAGCAGTTCTTC. Translating gives CASSLGYLDEQFF.

The sample holds a few counts of this clonotype. The chain joins TRBV12-5 to TRBJ1-5; perhaps TRBD1 as D (6 bases). This CDR3 spans 12 amino acids. In germline, CDR1 is LGHNT, CDR2 FRNRAP. Trimming shortened V by 6 bases and J by 4 bases, and 7 bases separated the two germline ends. CDR3 residues: CASGTGNQPQHF. CDR3 nucleotide sequence: TGTGCTAGTGGAACAGGGAATCAGCCCCAGCATTTT. The complete variable domain, with remaining parts taken from reference TRBV12-5 and TRBJ1-5, reads DARVTQTPRHKVTEMGQEVTMRCQPILGHNTVFWYRQTMMQGLELLAYFRNRAPLDDSGMPKDRFSAEMPDATLATLKIQPSEPRDSAVYFCASGTGNQPQHFGDGTRLSIL.

There are a few counts of this clonotype. The chain combines TRBV7-9 with TRBJ1-1; no reliable D call. This CDR3 is built from 13 residues. Germline CDR1 SEHNR, CDR2 FQNEAQ (reference sequence). V was pared by 2 bases and J by 4 bases, with 8 bases between. The chain's CDR3 is CASSLRGFTEAFF. The CDR3 region has the DNA TGTGCCAGCAGCTTAAGAGGGTTCACTGAAGCTTTCTTT.

The rearrangement joins TRBV5-4 to TRBJ2-7, with TRBD2 identical over 11 bases. Losses at the gene ends were 2 bases for V and 6 bases for J; bases not matched to a gene: 4. The germline V gene has CDR1 SGHNT and CDR2 YYREEE (reference sequence). The CDR3 runs 14 residues. The CDR3 sequence is CASSFSGGAPEQYF. CDR3 sequence (DNA): TGTGCCAGCAGCTTTAGCGGGGGGGCCCCCGAGCAGTACTTC.

Many counts were recorded for this clonotype. This sequence joins TRBV4-1 and TRBJ2-2; D possibly corresponds to TRBD1 (5 bases). Trimming cost V 5 bases and J 2 bases, with 12 bases left between them. From germline, CDR1 is MGHRA and CDR2 YSYEKL. There are 15 residues in the CDR3. In DNA, the CDR3 is TGCGCCAGCAGCGTTGAGTGGGGCAACACCGGGGAGCTGTTTTTT. Protein product: CASSVEWGNTGELFF.

The rearrangement joins TRBV7-8 to TRBJ2-7; D not resolved. The CDR3 spans 15 residues. Germline CDR1 and CDR2: SGHVS and FQNEAQ. Trimming stripped 3 bases from V and 1 base from J, with 13 bases between. The chain's CDR3 is CASSFGDGISYEQYV. CDR3 DNA sequence: TGTGCCAGCAGCTTTGGGGATGGCATTTCCTACGAGCAGTACGTC.

This clonotype was counted between two and nine times. This chain links TRBV5-6 with TRBJ2-7, with a weak D call TRBD1 (5 bases). V was cut by 0 bases and J by 2 bases, with 12 bases left in between. Germline V CDR1 and CDR2: SGHDT, YYEEEE. CDR3 length: 15 residues. The DNA for the CDR3 is TGTGCCAGCAGCTTGGACAGTCGCAGGGCCTACGAGCAGTACGTC. This codes for CASSLDSRRAYEQYV.

This clonotype was detected many times. The rearrangement links TRBV7-2 to TRBJ2-2; 8 positions agree with TRBD1. Germline V CDR1 and CDR2: SGHTA, FQGNSA. The CDR3 contains 15 residues. J lost 5 bases, V lost 3 bases, and 5 bases had no gene match. CDR3 protein: CASSFRGPETGELFF. The CDR3 nucleotides are TGTGCCAGCAGCTTCAGGGGGCCTGAAACCGGGGAGCTGTTTTTT.

This chain uses TRBV23-1 with TRBJ2-7; D is uncertain. TRBV23-1 is annotated as an ORF whose role is uncertain. V was trimmed by 5 bases and J by 12 bases, leaving 5 bases between them. This CDR3 region has 8 residues. DNA for the CDR3: TGCGCCAGCAGTTTAGGGTACTTC. Translating it yields CASSLGYF.